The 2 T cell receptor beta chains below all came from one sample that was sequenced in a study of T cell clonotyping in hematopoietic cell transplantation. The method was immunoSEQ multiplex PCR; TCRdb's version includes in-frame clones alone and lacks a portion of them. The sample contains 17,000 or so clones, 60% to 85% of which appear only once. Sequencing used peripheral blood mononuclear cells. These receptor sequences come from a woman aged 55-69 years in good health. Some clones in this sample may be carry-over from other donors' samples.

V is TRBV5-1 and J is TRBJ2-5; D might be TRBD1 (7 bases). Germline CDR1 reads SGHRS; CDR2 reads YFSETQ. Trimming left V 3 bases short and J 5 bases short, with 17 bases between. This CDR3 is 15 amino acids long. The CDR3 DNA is TGCGCCAGCAGCTCGGGCCGACAGGGACTCGAGACCCAGTACTTC. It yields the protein CASSSGRQGLETQYF.

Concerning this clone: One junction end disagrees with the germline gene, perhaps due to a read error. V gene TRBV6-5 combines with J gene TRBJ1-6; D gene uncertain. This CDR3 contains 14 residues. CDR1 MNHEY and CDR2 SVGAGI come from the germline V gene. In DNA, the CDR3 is TGTGCCAGCAGTTACTCGATCGATTCTTCGACTCTTGACTTT. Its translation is CASSYSIDSSTLDF.